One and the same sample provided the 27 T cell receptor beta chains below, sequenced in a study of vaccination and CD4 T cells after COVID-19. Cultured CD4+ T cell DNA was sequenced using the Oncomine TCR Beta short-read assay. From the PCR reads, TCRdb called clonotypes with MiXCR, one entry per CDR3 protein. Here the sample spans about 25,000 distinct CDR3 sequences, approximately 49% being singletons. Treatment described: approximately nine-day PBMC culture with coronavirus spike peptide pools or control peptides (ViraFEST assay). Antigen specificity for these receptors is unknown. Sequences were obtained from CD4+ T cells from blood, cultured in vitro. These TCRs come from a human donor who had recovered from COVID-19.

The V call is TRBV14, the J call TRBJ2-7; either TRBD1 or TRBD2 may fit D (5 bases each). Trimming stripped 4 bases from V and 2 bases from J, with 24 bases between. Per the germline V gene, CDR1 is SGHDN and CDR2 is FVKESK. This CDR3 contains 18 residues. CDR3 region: CASSPFLGRGAAPYEQYF. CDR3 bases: TGTGCCAGCAGCCCCTTCCTTGGGAGAGGGGCAGCCCCCTACGAGCAGTACTTC.

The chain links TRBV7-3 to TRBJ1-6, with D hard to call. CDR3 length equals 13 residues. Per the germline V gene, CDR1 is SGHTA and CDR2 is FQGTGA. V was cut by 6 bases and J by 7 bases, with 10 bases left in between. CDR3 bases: TGTGCCAGCAGTCGAATCCTGAATTCACCCCTCCACTTT. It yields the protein CASSRILNSPLHF.

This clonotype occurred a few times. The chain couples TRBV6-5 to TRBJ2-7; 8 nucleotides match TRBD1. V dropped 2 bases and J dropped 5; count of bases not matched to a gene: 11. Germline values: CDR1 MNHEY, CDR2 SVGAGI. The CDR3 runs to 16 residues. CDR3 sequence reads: CASSYGQGIILDEQYF. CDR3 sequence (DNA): TGTGCCAGCAGTTACGGACAGGGAATTATCCTCGACGAGCAGTACTTC.

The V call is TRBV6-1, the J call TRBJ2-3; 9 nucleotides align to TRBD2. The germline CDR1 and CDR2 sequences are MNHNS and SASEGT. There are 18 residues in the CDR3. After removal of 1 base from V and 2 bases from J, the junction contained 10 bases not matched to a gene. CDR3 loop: CASSEGVLAGRPTDTQYF. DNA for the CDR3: TGTGCCAGCAGTGAAGGGGTTCTAGCGGGACGGCCCACAGATACGCAGTATTTT.

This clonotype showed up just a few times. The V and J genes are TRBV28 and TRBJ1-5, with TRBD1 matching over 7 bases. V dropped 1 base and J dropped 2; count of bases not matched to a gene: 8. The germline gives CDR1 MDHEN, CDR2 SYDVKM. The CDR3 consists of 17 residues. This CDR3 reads CASSLYSAGGGNQPQHF. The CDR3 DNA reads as TGTGCCAGCAGTTTATATAGTGCAGGGGGGGGCAATCAGCCCCAGCATTTT.

DNA for the CDR3: TGTGCCAGCAGCTCTACCGCCGTAGGCATTCAGTACTTC. Encoded protein: CASSSTAVGIQYF. This sequence joins TRBV11-3 and TRBJ2-4; unclear D gene. The germline V gene encodes CDR1 SGHNT and CDR2 YENEEA. This CDR3 is 13 amino acids long. V was cut by 4 bases and J by 9 bases, with 13 bases left in between.

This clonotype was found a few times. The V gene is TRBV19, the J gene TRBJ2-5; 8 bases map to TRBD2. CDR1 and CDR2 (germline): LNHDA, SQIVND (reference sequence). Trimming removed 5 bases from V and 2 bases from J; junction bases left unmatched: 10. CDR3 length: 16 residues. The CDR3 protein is CASSPLGSGGQETQYF. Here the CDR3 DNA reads TGTGCCAGTAGTCCCTTGGGGAGCGGGGGTCAAGAGACCCAGTACTTC.

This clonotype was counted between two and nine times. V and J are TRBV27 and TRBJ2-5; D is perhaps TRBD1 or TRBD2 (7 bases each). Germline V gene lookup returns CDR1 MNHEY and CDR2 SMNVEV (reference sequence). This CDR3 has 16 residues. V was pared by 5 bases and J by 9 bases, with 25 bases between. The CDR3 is CASSRLTGASAGAQYF. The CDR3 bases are TGTGCCAGCAGTCGCCTTACAGGGGCCTCTGCGGGGGCCCAGTACTTC.

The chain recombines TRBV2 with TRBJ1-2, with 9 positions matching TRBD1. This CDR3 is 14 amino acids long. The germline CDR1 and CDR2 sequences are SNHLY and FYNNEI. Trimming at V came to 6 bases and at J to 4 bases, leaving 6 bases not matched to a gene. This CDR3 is CASSRQGDFYGYTF. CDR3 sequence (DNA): TGTGCCAGCAGCCGACAGGGGGACTTCTATGGCTACACCTTC.

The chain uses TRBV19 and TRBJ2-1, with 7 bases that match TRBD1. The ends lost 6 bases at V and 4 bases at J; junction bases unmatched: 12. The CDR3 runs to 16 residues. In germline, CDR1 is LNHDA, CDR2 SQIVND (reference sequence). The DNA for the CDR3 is TGTGCCAGTAGAGCCCTCGGGACAGCGACTTACAATGAGCAGTTCTTC. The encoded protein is CASRALGTATYNEQFF.

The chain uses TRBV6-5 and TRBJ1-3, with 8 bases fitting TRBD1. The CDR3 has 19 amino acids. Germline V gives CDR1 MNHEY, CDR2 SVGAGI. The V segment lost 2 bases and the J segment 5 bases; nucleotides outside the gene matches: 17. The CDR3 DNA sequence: TGTGCCAGCAGTTACACCCTCAGAGCTAATGGACAGGGCCGAAACACCATATATTTT. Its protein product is CASSYTLRANGQGRNTIYF.

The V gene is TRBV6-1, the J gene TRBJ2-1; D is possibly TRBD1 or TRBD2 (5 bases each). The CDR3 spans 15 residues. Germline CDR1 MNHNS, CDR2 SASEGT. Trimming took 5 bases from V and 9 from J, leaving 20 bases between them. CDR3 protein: CASSIAFRGEGEQFF. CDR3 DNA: TGTGCCAGCAGTATCGCTTTTCGGGGCGAAGGTGAGCAGTTCTTC.

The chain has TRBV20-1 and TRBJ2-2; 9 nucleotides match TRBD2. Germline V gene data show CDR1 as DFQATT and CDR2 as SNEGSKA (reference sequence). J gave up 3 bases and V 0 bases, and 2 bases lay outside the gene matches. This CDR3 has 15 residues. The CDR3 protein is CSARDSGSYTGELFF. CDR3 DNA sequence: TGCAGTGCTAGAGATAGCGGGAGTTACACCGGGGAGCTGTTTTTT.

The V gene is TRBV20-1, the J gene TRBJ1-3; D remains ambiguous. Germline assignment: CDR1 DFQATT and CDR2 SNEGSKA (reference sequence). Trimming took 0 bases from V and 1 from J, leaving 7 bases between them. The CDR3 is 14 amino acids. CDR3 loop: CSARDGTSGNTIYF. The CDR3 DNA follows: TGCAGTGCTAGAGACGGAACATCTGGAAACACCATATATTTT.

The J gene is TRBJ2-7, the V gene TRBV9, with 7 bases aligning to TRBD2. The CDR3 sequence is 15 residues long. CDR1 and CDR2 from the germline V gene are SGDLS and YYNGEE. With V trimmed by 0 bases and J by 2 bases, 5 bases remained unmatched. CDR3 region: CASSVEASGAYEQYF. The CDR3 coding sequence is TGTGCCAGCAGCGTAGAGGCTAGCGGAGCCTACGAGCAGTACTTC.

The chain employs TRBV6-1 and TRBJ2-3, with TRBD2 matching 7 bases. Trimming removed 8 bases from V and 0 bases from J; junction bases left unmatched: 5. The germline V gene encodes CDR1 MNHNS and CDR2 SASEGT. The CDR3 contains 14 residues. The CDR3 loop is CASSVAGSTDTQYF. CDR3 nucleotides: TGTGCCAGCTCGGTAGCGGGTAGCACAGATACGCAGTATTTT.

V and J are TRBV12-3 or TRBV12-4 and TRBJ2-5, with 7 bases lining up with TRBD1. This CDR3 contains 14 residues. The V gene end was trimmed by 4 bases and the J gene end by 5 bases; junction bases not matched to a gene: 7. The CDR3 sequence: CASSWTGRGETQYF. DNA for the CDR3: TGTGCCAGCAGTTGGACAGGTCGTGGGGAGACCCAGTACTTC.

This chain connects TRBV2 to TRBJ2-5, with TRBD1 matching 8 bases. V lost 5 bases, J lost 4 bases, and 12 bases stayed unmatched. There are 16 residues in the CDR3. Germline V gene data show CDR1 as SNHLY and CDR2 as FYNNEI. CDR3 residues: CASSLPGRGLGETQYF. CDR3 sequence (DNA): TGTGCCAGCAGTCTGCCGGGCAGGGGGCTCGGAGAGACCCAGTACTTC.

The CDR3 loop is CASSLGGGEGQPQHF. The CDR3 bases are TGTGCCAGCAGCTTGGGTGGGGGAGAGGGCCAGCCCCAGCATTTT. This sequence joins TRBV5-4 and TRBJ1-5; TRBD1 is a possible D gene (5 bases). Per the germline V gene, CDR1 is SGHNT and CDR2 is YYREEE (reference sequence). Deletions cut 0 bases from V and 7 bases from J, with 14 bases between. This CDR3 region has 15 residues. Supplemented by reference TRBV5-4 and TRBJ1-5, the full variable domain reads ETGVTQSPTHLIKTRGQQVTLRCSSQSGHNTVSWYQQALGQGPQFIFQYYREEENGRGNFPPRFSGLQFPNYSSELNVNALELDDSALYLCASSLGGGEGQPQHFGDGTRLSIL.

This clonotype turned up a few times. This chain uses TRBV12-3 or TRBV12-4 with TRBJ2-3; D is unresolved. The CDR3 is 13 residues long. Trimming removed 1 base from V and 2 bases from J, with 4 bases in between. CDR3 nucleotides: TGTGCCAGCAGTTTAGTTTCCACAGATACGCAGTATTTT. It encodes CASSLVSTDTQYF.

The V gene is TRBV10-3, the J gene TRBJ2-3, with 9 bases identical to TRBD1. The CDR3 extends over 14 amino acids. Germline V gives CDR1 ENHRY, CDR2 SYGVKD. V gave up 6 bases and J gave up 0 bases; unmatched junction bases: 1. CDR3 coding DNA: TGTGCCATCAGGGGGACAGGGAGCACAGATACGCAGTATTTT. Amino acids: CAIRGTGSTDTQYF.

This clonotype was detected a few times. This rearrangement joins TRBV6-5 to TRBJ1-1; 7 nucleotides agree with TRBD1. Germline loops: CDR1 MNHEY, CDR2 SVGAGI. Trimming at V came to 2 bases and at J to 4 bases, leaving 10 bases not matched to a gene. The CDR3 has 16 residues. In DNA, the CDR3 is TGTGCCAGCAGTTACACAATACAGGGGATCGGCACTGAAGCTTTCTTT. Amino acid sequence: CASSYTIQGIGTEAFF.

The CDR3 DNA follows: TGTGCCAGCAGAGCTCCGGGACAGGGTACCCAAGAGACCCAGTACTTC. Amino acid sequence: CASRAPGQGTQETQYF. J is TRBJ2-5 and V is TRBV2, with 9 bases aligning to TRBD1. Germline V gives CDR1 SNHLY, CDR2 FYNNEI. V was pared by 6 bases and J by 1 base, with 9 bases of the junction left unmatched. The CDR3 consists of 16 residues. Full variable domain (missing parts from reference TRBV2 and TRBJ2-5): EPEVTQTPSHQVTQMGQEVILRCVPISNHLYFYWYRQILGQKVEFLVSFYNNEISEKSEIFDDQFSVERPDGSNFTLKIRSTKLEDSAMYFCASRAPGQGTQETQYFGPGTRLLVL.

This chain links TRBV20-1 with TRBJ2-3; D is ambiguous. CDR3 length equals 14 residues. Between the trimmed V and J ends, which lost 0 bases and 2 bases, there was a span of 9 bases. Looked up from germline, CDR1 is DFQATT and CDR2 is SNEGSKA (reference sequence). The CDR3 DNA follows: TGCAGTGCTAGAGATAGGGCGTCCACAGATACGCAGTATTTT. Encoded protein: CSARDRASTDTQYF.

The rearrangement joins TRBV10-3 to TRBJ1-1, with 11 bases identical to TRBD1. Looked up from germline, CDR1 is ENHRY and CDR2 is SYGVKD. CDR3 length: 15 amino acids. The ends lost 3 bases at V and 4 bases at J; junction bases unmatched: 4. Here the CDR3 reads CAISDRDRGTTEAFF. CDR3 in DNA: TGTGCCATCAGTGACCGGGACAGGGGGACCACTGAAGCTTTCTTT.

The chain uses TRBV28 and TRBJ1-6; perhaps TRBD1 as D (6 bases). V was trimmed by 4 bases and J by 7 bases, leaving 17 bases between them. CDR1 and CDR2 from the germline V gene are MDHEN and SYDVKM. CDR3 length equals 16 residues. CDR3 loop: CASSSPTGMGNSPLHF. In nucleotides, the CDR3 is TGTGCCAGCAGTTCCCCGACAGGAATGGGGAATTCACCCCTCCACTTT.

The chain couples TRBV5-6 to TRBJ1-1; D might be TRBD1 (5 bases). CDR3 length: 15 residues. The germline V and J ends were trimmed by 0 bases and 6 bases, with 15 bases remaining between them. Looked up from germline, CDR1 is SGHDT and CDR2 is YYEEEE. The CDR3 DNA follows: TGTGCCAGCAGCTTGGGTGCAGTGAGGACACCTGAAGCTTTCTTT. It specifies CASSLGAVRTPEAFF.